The 24 T cell receptor beta chains reported below all come from one sample, sequenced in a study of post-analysis software for immune sequencing data. Overall study findings and caveats: TRBV5-6, TRBV5-1 and TRBV20-1 belonged to a set of a handful of TRBV segments that were more frequent in patients than controls.

Their specific antigens are unknown. Built from TCR beta cDNA, the libraries had unique molecular identifiers in them. Using its own MiXCR run on the PCR reads, TCRdb lists one record per CDR3 protein. The table includes around 400,000 distinct CDR3 sequences, around 37% detected once. Sequencing input: blood. These receptors came from a girl aged 5 to 17 with multiple sclerosis.

This clonotype was seen a handful of times. V is TRBV6-6 and J is TRBJ2-7; 11 bases map to TRBD2. This CDR3 contains 15 residues. Looked up from germline, CDR1 is MNHNY and CDR2 is SVGAGI (reference sequence). With 7 bases clipped from V and 4 bases from J, the junction kept 9 bases outside the gene matches. The DNA for the CDR3 is TGTGCCAGCACTCTGCTAGCGGGGGGCGGATACGAGCAGTACTTC. Translating gives CASTLLAGGGYEQYF.

The chain couples TRBV12-3 or TRBV12-4 to TRBJ2-7, with 8 positions matching TRBD1. The V and J ends lost 4 bases and 0 bases, in that order; junction bases with no gene match: 8. The CDR3 is 16 residues long. CDR3: CASSYGQGRSSYEQYF. The DNA of the CDR3 is TGTGCCAGCAGTTACGGACAGGGTCGAAGCTCCTACGAGCAGTACTTC.

The rearrangement joins TRBV12-3 or TRBV12-4 to TRBJ2-3; D might be TRBD2 (6 bases). The CDR3 has 14 amino acids. V was cut by 7 bases and J by 5 bases, with 16 bases left in between. The CDR3 protein is CASNRDSDGDTQYF. The CDR3 bases are TGTGCCAGCAATCGGGACTCCGACGGAGATACGCAGTATTTT.

This clonotype was seen only a few times. The rearrangement joins TRBV15 to TRBJ1-1; no definite D call. The CDR3 covers 15 residues. V gave up 5 bases and J gave up 3 bases, with 16 bases separating them. The germline gives CDR1 LNHNV, CDR2 YYDKDF (reference sequence). The DNA of the CDR3 is TGTGCCACCAGCCCCTCCCAAGGATGGGACACTGAAGCTTTCTTT. Translation: CATSPSQGWDTEAFF. The entire variable domain, with the rest obtained from reference TRBV15 and TRBJ1-1, is as follows: DAMVIQNPRYQVTQFGKPVTLSCSQTLNHNVMYWYQQKSSQAPKLLFHYYDKDFNNEADTPDNFQSRRPNTSFCFLDIRSPGLGDTAMYLCATSPSQGWDTEAFFGQGTRLTVV.

This clonotype was counted between two and nine times. J is TRBJ2-6 and V is TRBV7-2; D perhaps matches TRBD1 (6 bases). The CDR3 has 17 residues. The V gene's germline CDR1 is SGHTA and CDR2 FQGNSA. Trimming cost V 2 bases and J 2 bases, with 13 bases left between them. DNA for the CDR3: TGTGCCAGCAGCTTAATGGCAGGGGCCCCTGGGGCCAACGTCCTGACTTTC. It is translated as CASSLMAGAPGANVLTF.

This clonotype has just a few counts. The V call is TRBV5-4, the J call TRBJ2-5, with TRBD2 matching 13 bases. From germline, CDR1 is SGHNT and CDR2 YYREEE (reference sequence). The junction had 7 bases not matched to a gene; V was cut back by 0 bases and J by 5 bases. The CDR3 has 17 residues. CDR3 sequence reads: CASSLVGLAGPEETQYF. The CDR3, as DNA: TGTGCCAGCAGCTTGGTGGGACTAGCGGGGCCGGAGGAGACCCAGTACTTC. The full variable domain, completed using reference TRBV5-4 and TRBJ2-5, is ETGVTQSPTHLIKTRGQQVTLRCSSQSGHNTVSWYQQALGQGPQFIFQYYREEENGRGNFPPRFSGLQFPNYSSELNVNALELDDSALYLCASSLVGLAGPEETQYFGPGTRLLVL.

The V and J genes are TRBV25-1 and TRBJ1-5, with unresolved D. The CDR3 is 14 residues long. Germline V lookup: CDR1 MGHDK, CDR2 SYGVNS. With 4 bases removed from V and 1 base from J, the gap between germline ends came to 8 bases. In DNA, the CDR3 is TGTGCCAGCAGTGGGCCCACGAGCAATCAGCCCCAGCATTTT. It encodes CASSGPTSNQPQHF.

This clonotype has ten or more counts. V is TRBV6-5 and J is TRBJ1-1; a possible D gene is TRBD1 (5 bases). The CDR3 consists of 14 residues. Germline values: CDR1 MNHEY, CDR2 SVGAGI. V was cut by 0 bases and J by 2 bases, with 7 bases left in between. The CDR3 loop reads CASSYSRGNTEAFF. DNA of the CDR3: TGTGCCAGCAGTTACTCGAGGGGTAACACTGAAGCTTTCTTT.

This clonotype was counted between two and nine times. The V gene is TRBV5-1, the J gene TRBJ1-4; D gene unclear. V was trimmed by 2 bases and J by 7 bases, leaving 15 bases between them. Germline CDR1 is SGHRS and CDR2 is YFSETQ. The CDR3 runs to 15 residues. The CDR3 DNA reads as TGCGCCAGCAGCTTTAGGCCAAGGGAGGGTGAAAAACTGTTTTTT. Its protein product is CASSFRPREGEKLFF.

The rearrangement links TRBV7-3 to TRBJ2-1; D gene unclear. Trimming stripped 1 base from V and 7 bases from J, with 8 bases between. Germline values: CDR1 SGHTA, CDR2 FQGTGA. The CDR3 consists of 13 residues. The CDR3 DNA reads as TGTGCCAGCAGCTTAATGATGGGGAATGAGCAGTTCTTC. Its translation: CASSLMMGNEQFF.

This clonotype was observed a handful of times. This chain joins TRBV7-9 and TRBJ1-6; TRBD1 agrees at 7 bases. After removal of 3 bases from V and 7 bases from J, the junction contained 3 bases not matched to a gene. The germline V gene has CDR1 SEHNR and CDR2 FQNEAQ (reference sequence). This CDR3 is built from 14 residues. The CDR3, as DNA: TGTGCCAGCAGCTTCCAGGGGGGCAATTCACCCCTCCACTTT. This encodes CASSFQGGNSPLHF.

The sample holds a few counts of this clonotype. This chain joins TRBV20-1 and TRBJ2-3; 9 nucleotides align to TRBD2. This CDR3 is 14 amino acids long. Germline trimming cut 3 bases from V and 2 bases from J; bases unmatched to any gene: 3. The germline CDR1 and CDR2 sequences are DFQATT and SNEGSKA (reference sequence). CDR3 bases: TGCAGTGCTAGGGGACTAGCTACCACAGATACGCAGTATTTT. Translation gives CSARGLATTDTQYF.

In this sample, this clonotype turned up a few times. The chain employs TRBV28 and TRBJ2-7; D ambiguous. The germline V and J ends were trimmed by 4 bases and 1 base, with 5 bases remaining between them. This CDR3 has 12 residues. Germline values: CDR1 MDHEN, CDR2 SYDVKM. The CDR3 loop is CASSSLSYEQYF. CDR3 DNA sequence: TGTGCCAGCAGTTCGCTTTCCTACGAGCAGTACTTC.

Many counts were recorded for this clonotype. The rearrangement joins TRBV7-2 to TRBJ2-5, with D possibly TRBD1 on 6 matching bases. The germline V gene has CDR1 SGHTA and CDR2 FQGNSA. The CDR3 length is 14 residues. Trimming cost V 3 bases and J 5 bases, with 13 bases left between them. The chain's CDR3 is CASSLAARGETQYF. Here the CDR3 DNA reads TGTGCCAGCAGCTTGGCCGCTAGGGGGGAGACCCAGTACTTC.

The rearrangement links TRBV4-1 to TRBJ1-1; D is possibly TRBD1 (6 bases). This CDR3 comprises 14 residues. Trimming pared 2 bases from V and 3 bases from J, leaving 10 bases between. Germline V gives CDR1 MGHRA, CDR2 YSYEKL. For the CDR3, the DNA is TGCGCCAGCAGCCAATCATACAGGGACACTGAAGCTTTCTTT. Its protein product is CASSQSYRDTEAFF.

This chain joins TRBV6-5 and TRBJ1-6, with D maybe TRBD1 (6 bases). The CDR3 is made up of 15 amino acids. Trimming took 5 bases from V and 11 from J, leaving 19 bases between them. The germline gives CDR1 MNHEY, CDR2 SVGAGI. CDR3 DNA sequence: TGTGCCAGCAGTCAAAGAATATGGACAGAAGCACCCCTCCACTTT. Translating it yields CASSQRIWTEAPLHF.

This chain joins TRBV15 and TRBJ2-3; D may be TRBD1 (6 bases). Per germline, CDR1 LNHNV and CDR2 YYDKDF (reference sequence). The CDR3 runs to 15 residues. V was clipped by 5 bases and J by 3 bases, with 15 bases between them. The CDR3 DNA reads TGTGCCACCAGCGACTGGGGGCAGGGGACAGATACGCAGTATTTT. This encodes CATSDWGQGTDTQYF.

CDR3 protein: CASRDSHYEQYF. DNA of the CDR3: TGTGCCAGCAGGGACAGTCACTACGAGCAGTACTTC. The rearrangement links TRBV3-1 to TRBJ2-7, with D maybe TRBD1 (6 bases). The CDR3 loop spans 12 amino acids. Trimming took off 6 bases at V and 3 bases at J, with 9 bases between the two ends. Germline assignment: CDR1 LGHDT and CDR2 YNNKEL (reference sequence).

The chain is built from TRBV3-1 and TRBJ1-2; D not resolved. Trimming took 4 bases from V and 4 from J, leaving 22 bases between them. The CDR3 loop spans 17 amino acids. From germline, CDR1 is LGHDT and CDR2 YNNKEL (reference sequence). As DNA, the CDR3 is TGTGCCAGCAGCCTTTCATCGGGAGGGCAGTCGCGCTATGGCTACACCTTC. This codes for CASSLSSGGQSRYGYTF.

This clonotype was seen repeatedly, ten times or more. The chain recombines TRBV15 with TRBJ2-7; tentatively, D is TRBD1 or TRBD2 (5 bases each). V was cut by 0 bases and J by 2 bases, with 8 bases left in between. This CDR3 is built from 14 residues. Germline CDR1 reads LNHNV; CDR2 reads YYDKDF (reference sequence). As DNA, the CDR3 is TGTGCCACCAGCAGAGATCGGGGACCCTACGAGCAGTACTTC. Amino acid sequence: CATSRDRGPYEQYF.

This chain uses TRBV20-1 with TRBJ2-1; D gene ambiguous. The CDR3 covers 15 residues. Looked up from germline, CDR1 is DFQATT and CDR2 is SNEGSKA (reference sequence). Trimming shortened V by 4 bases and J by 0 bases, and 13 bases separated the two germline ends. The CDR3 region is CSAKPASSSYNEQFF. The CDR3 bases are TGCAGTGCTAAGCCAGCGTCCAGCTCCTACAATGAGCAGTTCTTC.

This rearrangement joins TRBV5-1 to TRBJ2-4; D is perhaps TRBD1 (5 bases). The end of the DNA fits TRBJ2-7 better, so the J call may be wrong. The CDR3 has 14 amino acids. Germline CDR1 reads SGHRS; CDR2 reads YFSETQ. This chain's CDR3 is CASSLADTFYEQYF. CDR3 in DNA: TGCGCCAGCAGCTTGGCGGACACATTCTACGAGCAGTACTTC.

This clonotype was counted only a few times. The chain is built from TRBV14 and TRBJ2-1; 7 bases agree with TRBD1. From germline, CDR1 is SGHDN and CDR2 FVKESK. J lost 7 bases, V lost 0 bases, and 6 bases had no gene match. This CDR3 is built from 15 residues. The CDR3 is CASSQERQGRNEQFF. The CDR3 DNA reads as TGTGCCAGCAGCCAAGAACGACAGGGCAGAAATGAGCAGTTCTTC.

The V and J genes are TRBV7-2 and TRBJ2-3; TRBD2 matches at 8 bases. Germline loops: CDR1 SGHTA, CDR2 FQGNSA. The ends lost 1 base at V and 4 bases at J; junction bases unmatched: 4. The CDR3 is 15 amino acids. This CDR3 reads CASSLEISGADTQYF. The DNA for the CDR3 is TGTGCCAGCAGCTTAGAAATTAGCGGGGCAGATACGCAGTATTTT.